The 10 T cell receptor beta chains below all came from one sample that was sequenced in a study of T cells in Graves' hyperthyroidism and ophthalmopathy. RNA transcripts provided the source from which TCR beta CDR3 regions were amplified. The HTBI set primed first-round TCR CDR3 RT-PCR. TCRdb ran MiXCR on the multiplex PCR reads and lists one entry per CDR3 protein. The sample has some 770,000 distinct CDR3 sequences, 16% seen once. Sequenced sample: blood. The source is a man between 18 and 35 years old with Graves' hyperthyroidism.

Ten or more counts support this clonotype. The V gene is TRBV7-8, the J gene TRBJ2-2, with 9 bases matching TRBD1. Germline V CDR1 and CDR2: SGHVS, FQNEAQ. The CDR3 is 17 amino acids. The V gene end was trimmed by 4 bases and the J gene end by 5 bases; junction bases not matched to a gene: 11. The CDR3 bases are TGTGCCAGCAGCTCAAGGCGGACAGGGGCATGGACCGGGGAGCTGTTTTTT. This encodes CASSSRRTGAWTGELFF. Looking up the rest from reference TRBV7-8 and TRBJ2-2 gives the full variable domain: GAGVSQSPRYKVAKRGQDVALRCDPISGHVSLFWYQQALGQGPEFLTYFQNEAQLDKSGLPSDRFFAERPEGSVSTLKIQRTQQEDSAVYLCASSSRRTGAWTGELFFGEGSRLTVL.

This clonotype was seen more than once but under ten times. The chain uses TRBV28 and TRBJ2-1; D is possibly TRBD2 (6 bases). The CDR3 length is 16 residues. Germline V lookup: CDR1 MDHEN, CDR2 SYDVKM. V gave up 5 bases and J gave up 4 bases, with 18 bases separating them. CDR3 sequence reads: CASSIQGWGDYNEQFF. The CDR3, as DNA: TGTGCCAGCAGTATCCAGGGTTGGGGGGATTACAATGAGCAGTTCTTC.

V gene TRBV28 combines with J gene TRBJ2-1; 9 positions match TRBD1. The CDR3 is made up of 15 amino acids. Looked up from germline, CDR1 is MDHEN and CDR2 is SYDVKM. After removal of 9 bases from V and 7 bases from J, the junction contained 13 bases not matched to a gene. The CDR3 sequence: CASSSRDRVWNEQFF. In DNA form, the CDR3 reads TGTGCCAGTTCCTCCCGGGACAGGGTATGGAATGAGCAGTTCTTC.

This clonotype was detected ten times or more. J is TRBJ2-7 and V is TRBV7-2; no definite D call. CDR3 size: 14 residues. The germline V gene has CDR1 SGHTA and CDR2 FQGNSA. V lost 2 bases and J lost 2, with 10 bases in between. The DNA of the CDR3 is TGTGCCAGCAGCTTATGGGCAGTTCCCTACGAGCAGTACTTC. It translates to CASSLWAVPYEQYF.

J is TRBJ1-5 and V is TRBV28; TRBD1 agrees at 9 bases. The CDR3 sequence is 15 residues long. With 5 bases clipped from V and 2 bases from J, the junction kept 4 bases outside the gene matches. The germline gives CDR1 MDHEN, CDR2 SYDVKM. CDR3: CASSIQGAGNQPQHF. CDR3 nucleotide sequence: TGTGCCAGCAGTATACAGGGGGCTGGCAATCAGCCCCAGCATTTT. The full variable domain, completed using reference TRBV28 and TRBJ1-5, is DVKVTQSSRYLVKRTGEKVFLECVQDMDHENMFWYRQDPGLGLRLIYFSYDVKMKEKGDIPEGYSVSREKKERFSLILESASTNQTSMYLCASSIQGAGNQPQHFGDGTRLSIL.

This clonotype was seen at least ten times. The chain has TRBV5-5 and TRBJ2-4; TRBD1 is a possible D gene (5 bases). Germline V lookup: CDR1 SGHKS, CDR2 YYEKEE (reference sequence). V lost 3 bases and J lost 0, with 13 bases in between. The CDR3 has 16 amino acids. The CDR3 loop is CASSSPLTVAKNIQYF. In nucleotides, the CDR3 is TGTGCCAGCAGCTCCCCCCTGACAGTAGCCAAAAACATTCAGTACTTC.

This clonotype was observed at least ten times. The chain joins TRBV7-2 to TRBJ2-1, with no clear D. The CDR3 is made up of 15 amino acids. V lost 5 bases and J lost 2, with 13 bases in between. Per germline, CDR1 SGHTA and CDR2 FQGNSA. CDR3 in amino acids: CASSIMSGPYNEQFF. The CDR3 DNA is TGTGCCAGCAGCATCATGTCTGGCCCCTACAATGAGCAGTTCTTC.

This clonotype showed up many times. The CDR3 coding sequence is TGTGCCAGCAGTGAACGGGGGCTCACTGAAGCTTTCTTT. Its protein product is CASSERGLTEAFF. The rearrangement uses TRBV2 and TRBJ1-1; a possible D gene is TRBD1 (6 bases). In germline, CDR1 is SNHLY, CDR2 FYNNEI. The ends were cut back, 2 bases at V and 4 bases at J, with 8 bases in the middle. The length of the CDR3 is 13 residues.

Comment on this clonotype: A read error may explain this, as a much larger clone is one base away. The rearrangement links TRBV28 to TRBJ2-3; TRBD2 matches at 14 bases. The V and J ends lost 7 bases and 6 bases, in that order; junction bases with no gene match: 15. Per germline, CDR1 MDHEN and CDR2 SYDVKM. This CDR3 spans 18 amino acids. DNA for the CDR3: TGTGCCAGCATCCAGGCCAAGGGACTAGCGGGAGTGAGCGATACGCAGTATTTT. Amino acid sequence: CASIQAKGLAGVSDTQYF. Filled out from reference TRBV28 and TRBJ2-3, the complete variable domain reads DVKVTQSSRYLVKRTGEKVFLECVQDMDHENMFWYRQDPGLGLRLIYFSYDVKMKEKGDIPEGYSVSREKKERFSLILESASTNQTSMYLCASIQAKGLAGVSDTQYFGPGTRLTVL.

This clonotype was seen at least ten times. The V gene is TRBV10-3, the J gene TRBJ2-3, with TRBD2 as a possible D gene (6 bases). This CDR3 contains 16 residues. V was cut by 3 bases and J by 3 bases, with 16 bases left in between. From germline, CDR1 is ENHRY and CDR2 SYGVKD. CDR3 DNA sequence: TGTGCCATCAGTGAAACACTGTCGGCGGGAACAGATACGCAGTATTTT. Amino acid sequence: CAISETLSAGTDTQYF.